The rows below give T cell receptor beta chains drawn from one sample of a study of T-cell memory formation after mild COVID-19. TCRdb called the 5' RACE reads again in MiXCR, with one record for every CDR3 protein. The sample contains approximately 110,000 distinct CDR3 sequences, 22% of which appear only once. The sequenced sample consisted of PBMCs or a T cell subset sorted from them (not recorded which). These receptors all come from a man in his late teens or twenties who had mild COVID-19 (a few samples of this study predate the infection). Cell type and time point are not known. The CDR3 runs from the conserved cysteine through the conserved F or W. The D gene is left open where the match is weak. The size of a clone is reported for some rows only, either as once, few or many, or as a class for expanded clones.

>NA|NA|TRBJ2-3|TRBV11-2
TGTGCCAGCAGCCGAGCCGGGACAATCTCCACAGATACGCAGTATTTT
CASSRAGTISTDTQYF
>NA|NA|TRBJ2-1|TRBV7-9
TGTGCCAGCAGCTCCCGCCCGGGGGCGGATAATGAGCAGTTCTTC
CASSSRPGADNEQFF
>NA|few|TRBJ2-2|TRBV30
TGTGCCTGGATACAGGAAATTGGCGGGGAGCTGTTTTTT
CAWIQEIGGELFF
>NA|NA|TRBJ2-3|TRBV7-6
TGTGCCAGCAGCTTAGCGTTAGTGGATACGCAGTATTTT
CASSLALVDTQYF
>TRBD1|NA|TRBJ1-2|TRBV20-1
TGCAGTGCTGCCACATTGACAGGGGATATGGATGGCTACACCTTC
CSAATLTGDMDGYTF
>TRBD2|few|TRBJ2-7|TRBV29-1
TGCAGCGTTGGCAAGGATAGCGGGGGCCGGTCCTACGAGCAGTACTTC
CSVGKDSGGRSYEQYF
>NA|NA|TRBJ1-4|TRBV6-6
TGTGCCAGCAGTTACGAGTCGACTAATGAAAAACTGTTTTTT
CASSYESTNEKLFF
>TRBD2|NA|TRBJ2-3|TRBV29-1
TGCAGCGTCAGCGGGGGGGGATTAAGGACAGATACGCAGTATTTT
CSVSGGGLRTDTQYF
>NA|NA|TRBJ2-7|TRBV12-3/TRBV12-4
TGTGCCAGCAGTCGGGAGATGGAGGCCTACGAGCAGTACTTC
CASSREMEAYEQYF
>TRBD2|NA|TRBJ2-7|TRBV29-1
TGCAGCGTTGAAGATCGGGGGGTGCAGTACTTC
CSVEDRGVQYF
>TRBD2|few|TRBJ2-5|TRBV27
TGTGCCAGCAGTTTCACAGCGGGGGATGAGACCCAGTACTTC
CASSFTAGDETQYF
>NA|NA|TRBJ2-3|TRBV7-9
TGTGCCGGCGGCCGAGGAGGGCCAGCCGGAACAGATACGCAGTATTTT
CAGGRGGPAGTDTQYF
>NA|NA|TRBJ2-2|TRBV29-1
TGCAGCGTTGAATATGAGAACACCGGGGAGCTGTTTTTT
CSVEYENTGELFF
>NA|few|TRBJ2-2|TRBV5-5
TGTGCCAGCAGCTTGAATTCCGGGGAGCTGTTTTTT
CASSLNSGELFF
>NA|NA|TRBJ1-1|TRBV29-1
TGCAGCGTTGAGGAGGGGTTGAACACTGAAGCTTTCTTT
CSVEEGLNTEAFF
>TRBD1|few|TRBJ1-2|TRBV28
TGTGCCAGCAGTTCAACAGGGGGCTATGGCTACACCTTC
CASSSTGGYGYTF
>TRBD1|few|TRBJ1-2|TRBV28
TGTGCCAGCTCATACAGGGGGACGACAGGGACGCGAGGCTACACCTTC
CASSYRGTTGTRGYTF
>NA|few|TRBJ1-5|TRBV7-9
TGTGCCAGCAGCCCCGTAGATCAGCCCCAGCATTTT
CASSPVDQPQHF
>NA|NA|TRBJ1-1|TRBV29-1
TGCAGCGTTGCGGGGTTGAACACTGAAGCTTTCTTT
CSVAGLNTEAFF
>TRBD1|NA|TRBJ1-2|TRBV5-6
TGTGCCAGCAGCAAGGACAGGGGCTTAGGCTATGGCTACACCTTC
CASSKDRGLGYGYTF
>NA|few|TRBJ1-6|TRBV5-1
TGCGCCAGCAGCACCGCCAGGGCCACCGGTAATTCACCCCTCCACTTT
CASSTARATGNSPLHF
>TRBD1|NA|TRBJ1-1|TRBV4-2
TGTGCCAGCAGCCAAAGGGGGACAGGGTTGGCTGAAGCTTTCTTT
CASSQRGTGLAEAFF
>TRBD2|few|TRBJ2-3|TRBV18
TGTGCCAGCTCCGCCCGGTCCCGTAGCGGGGGTGCAGATACGCAGTATTTT
CASSARSRSGGADTQYF
>NA|NA|TRBJ1-2|TRBV29-1
TGCAGCGTTGAAGTGCGGGGCAGGGTCGGCGGCTACACCTTC
CSVEVRGRVGGYTF
>TRBD1|few|TRBJ2-5|TRBV7-9
TGTGCCAGCAGCTTCCGGACAGGGGCGGACCAAGAGACCCAGTACTTC
CASSFRTGADQETQYF
>NA|NA|TRBJ1-1|TRBV20-1
TGCAGATGGGGGCGACGATTGACTGAAGCTTTCTTT
CRWGRRLTEAFF
>TRBD1|many|TRBJ2-2|TRBV20-1
TGCAGTGCTTCTAGTCCCGGGACAGGGTTTGGCACCGGGGAGCTGTTTTTT
CSASSPGTGFGTGELFF
>TRBD2|many|TRBJ2-5|TRBV5-1
TGCGCCAGCAGCCTAGCGGGGGCGTGGGAGACCCAGTACTTC
CASSLAGAWETQYF
>NA|few|TRBJ2-3|TRBV14
TGTGCCAGCAGCCCGGTGGGTCTTTCAGATACGCAGTATTTT
CASSPVGLSDTQYF
>TRBD2|NA|TRBJ2-3|TRBV7-9
TGTGCCAGCAGCAACCCGACTAGCGGGGGTTTCGCAGATACGCAGTATTTT
CASSNPTSGGFADTQYF
>NA|few|TRBJ1-1|TRBV28
TGTGCCAGCAGGCCTCCGGGATCCATGAACACTGAAGCTTTCTTT
CASRPPGSMNTEAFF
>NA|NA|TRBJ2-7|TRBV7-9
TGTGCCAGCAGCATCATCAGGGAGACCTACGAGCAGTACTTC
CASSIIRETYEQYF
>NA|NA|TRBJ2-5|TRBV7-9
TGTGCCAGCGGGACAACCCCCGCAGAGACCCAGTACTTC
CASGTTPAETQYF
>TRBD2|many|TRBJ2-1|TRBV4-3
TGCGCCAGCAGCCAAGATAGGGCGGGGGGGCACAATGAGCAGTTCTTC
CASSQDRAGGHNEQFF
>TRBD1|few|TRBJ1-2|TRBV6-5
TGTGCCAGCAGTTACCCTAGGGGCACGGGACAGGGTTCACTAGGGGATTATGGCTACACCTTC
CASSYPRGTGQGSLGDYGYTF